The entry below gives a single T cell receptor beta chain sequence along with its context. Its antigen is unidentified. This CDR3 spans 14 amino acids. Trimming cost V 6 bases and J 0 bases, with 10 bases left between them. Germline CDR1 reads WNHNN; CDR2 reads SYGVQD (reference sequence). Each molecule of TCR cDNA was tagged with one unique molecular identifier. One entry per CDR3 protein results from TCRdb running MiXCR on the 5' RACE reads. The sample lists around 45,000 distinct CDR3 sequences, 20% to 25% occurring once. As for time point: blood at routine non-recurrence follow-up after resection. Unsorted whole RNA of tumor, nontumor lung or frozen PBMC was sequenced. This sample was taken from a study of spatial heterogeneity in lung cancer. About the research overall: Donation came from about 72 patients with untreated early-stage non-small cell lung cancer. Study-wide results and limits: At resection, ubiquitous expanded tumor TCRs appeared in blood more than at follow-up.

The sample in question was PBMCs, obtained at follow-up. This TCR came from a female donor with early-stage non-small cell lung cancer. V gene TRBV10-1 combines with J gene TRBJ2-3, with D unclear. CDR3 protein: CASSPTASTDTQYF. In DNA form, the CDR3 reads TGCGCCAGCAGCCCAACCGCTAGCACAGATACGCAGTATTTT.